This T cell receptor beta chain was recorded in a study of blood T cell repertoires in COVID-19. The wider study: Researchers got acute and convalescent COVID-19 samples from the United States, Italy and Spain.

Produced via immunoSEQ multiplex PCR; TCRdb's table is partial and in-frame only. The table records tens of thousands of clones, roughly 88% of them present only once. The V end lost 6 bases, the J end lost 5 bases, and 10 bases lay between the germline ends. This CDR3 is built from 13 residues. Germline V lookup: CDR1 MNHEY, CDR2 SMNVEV (reference sequence). The J gene is TRBJ1-4, the V gene TRBV27, with unresolved D. Sequenced sample: peripheral blood. The TCR sequence derives from a man aged 45-65 years with active COVID-19. CDR3 in DNA: TGTGCCAGCAGGAGGGCAGGCAATGAAAAACTGTTTTTT. This encodes CASRRAGNEKLFF.